This T cell receptor beta chain comes out of a study of OX40 agonist ivuxolimab in advanced cancers. Study-level background: Across the patients, intravenous ivuxolimab was delivered every 2 weeks at 0.01 to 10 mg/kg. Checkpoint inhibitors had been given previously to about 40% of patients.

V shed 4 bases, J shed 7 bases, and the junction held 7 bases outside the gene matches. This CDR3 region has 14 residues. Germline loops: CDR1 SGHRS, CDR2 YFSETQ. Using immunoSEQ multiplex PCR, the repertoire was profiled, and TCRdb retains in-frame clones only, with some absent. The top ten hold around 0.51% of the sample, which has 70,000 to 95,000 clones, 92% seen once. Concerning this clone: Its antigen is still unknown.

The study, taken as a whole, reports: There were, on average, more expanded clones in CD8+ T cells than in CD4+.

Source: CD4+ or CD8+ T cells sorted from blood, taken in a trial of the OX40 agonist ivuxolimab. This TCR came from an adult with an advanced solid tumor such as melanoma, head and neck, liver or kidney cancer. The chain employs TRBV5-1 and TRBJ2-7; 11 nucleotides align to TRBD1. The CDR3 DNA sequence: TGCGCCAGCAGCCCCGGGACAGGGGGAGGTGAGCAGTACTTC. Its translation is CASSPGTGGGEQYF.